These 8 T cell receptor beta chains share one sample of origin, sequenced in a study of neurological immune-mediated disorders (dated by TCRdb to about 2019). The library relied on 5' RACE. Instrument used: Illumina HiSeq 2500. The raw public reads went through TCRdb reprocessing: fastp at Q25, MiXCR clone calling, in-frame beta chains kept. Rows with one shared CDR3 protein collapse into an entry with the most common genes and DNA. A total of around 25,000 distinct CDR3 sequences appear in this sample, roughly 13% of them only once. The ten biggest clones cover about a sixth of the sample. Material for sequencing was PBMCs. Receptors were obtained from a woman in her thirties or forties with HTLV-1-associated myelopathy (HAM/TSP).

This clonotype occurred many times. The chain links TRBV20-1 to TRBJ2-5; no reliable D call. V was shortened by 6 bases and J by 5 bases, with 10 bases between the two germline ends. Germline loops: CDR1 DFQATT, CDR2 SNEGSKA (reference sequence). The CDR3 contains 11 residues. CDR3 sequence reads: CSATLFETQYF. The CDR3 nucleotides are TGCAGTGCCACCCTTTTTGAGACCCAGTACTTC.

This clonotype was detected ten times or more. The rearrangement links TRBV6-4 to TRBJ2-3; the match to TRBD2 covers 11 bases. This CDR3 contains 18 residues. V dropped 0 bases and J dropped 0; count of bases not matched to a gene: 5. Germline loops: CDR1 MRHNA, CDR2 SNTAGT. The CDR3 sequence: CASSDSISSGGSTDTQYF. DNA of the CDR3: TGTGCCAGCAGTGACTCGATCTCTAGCGGGGGGAGCACAGATACGCAGTATTTT.

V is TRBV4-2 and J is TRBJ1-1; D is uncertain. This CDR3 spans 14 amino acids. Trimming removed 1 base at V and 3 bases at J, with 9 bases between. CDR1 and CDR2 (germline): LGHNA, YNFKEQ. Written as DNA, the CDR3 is TGTGCCAGCAGCCAAGGCCACCGGGACACTGAAGCTTTCTTT. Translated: CASSQGHRDTEAFF.

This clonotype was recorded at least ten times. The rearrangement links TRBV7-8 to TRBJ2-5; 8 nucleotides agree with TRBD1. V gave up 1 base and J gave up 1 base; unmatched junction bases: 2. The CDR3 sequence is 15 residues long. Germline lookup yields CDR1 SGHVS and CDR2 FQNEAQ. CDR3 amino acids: CASSLVQGAQETQYF. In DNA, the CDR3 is TGTGCCAGCAGCTTAGTGCAGGGGGCCCAAGAGACCCAGTACTTC.

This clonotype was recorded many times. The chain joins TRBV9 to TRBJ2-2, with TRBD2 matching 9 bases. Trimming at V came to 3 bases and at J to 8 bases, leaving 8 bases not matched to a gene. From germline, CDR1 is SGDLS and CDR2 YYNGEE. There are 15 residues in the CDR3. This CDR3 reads CASSAAGGATGELFF. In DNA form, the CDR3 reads TGTGCCAGCAGCGCCGCGGGGGGGGCCACTGGGGAGCTGTTTTTT.

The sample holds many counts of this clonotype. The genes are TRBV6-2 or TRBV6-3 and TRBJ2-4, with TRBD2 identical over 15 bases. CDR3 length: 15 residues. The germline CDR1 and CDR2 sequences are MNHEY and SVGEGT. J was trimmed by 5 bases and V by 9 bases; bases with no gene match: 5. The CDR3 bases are TGTGCCAGTTCCGGGACTAGCGGGGGGCAAAACATTCAGTACTTC. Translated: CASSGTSGGQNIQYF.

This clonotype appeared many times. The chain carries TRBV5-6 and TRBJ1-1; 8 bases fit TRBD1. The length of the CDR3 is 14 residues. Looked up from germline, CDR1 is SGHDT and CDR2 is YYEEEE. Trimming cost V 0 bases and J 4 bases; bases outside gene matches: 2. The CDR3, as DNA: TGTGCCAGCAGCTTGGACAGGGGGAGCACTGAAGCTTTCTTT. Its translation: CASSLDRGSTEAFF.

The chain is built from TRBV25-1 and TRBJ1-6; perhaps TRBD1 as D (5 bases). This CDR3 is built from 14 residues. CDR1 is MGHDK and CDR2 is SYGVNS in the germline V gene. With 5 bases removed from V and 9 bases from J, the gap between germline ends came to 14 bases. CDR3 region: CASSWTRGRSPLHF. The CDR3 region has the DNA TGTGCCAGCAGTTGGACAAGGGGACGTTCACCCCTCCACTTT. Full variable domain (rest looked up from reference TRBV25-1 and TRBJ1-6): EADIYQTPRYLVIGTGKKITLECSQTMGHDKMYWYQQDPGMELHLIHYSYGVNSTEKGDLSSESTVSRIRTEHFPLTLESARPSHTSQYLCASSWTRGRSPLHFGNGTRLTVT.